Listed below are T cell receptor beta chains from one sample, sequenced in a study of monozygotic twins with inflammatory bowel disease. TCRdb re-analyzed the 5' RACE reads; it lists each CDR3 protein once, without DNA. The sample data list a few hundred thousand distinct CDR3 sequences. The sample comprised blood. These receptors originate from a human donor with ulcerative colitis or Crohn's disease, or a healthy co-twin of an affected twin (not recorded which). The CDR3 runs from the conserved cysteine through the conserved F or W. Each record gives: V gene, J gene, CDR3 protein.

TRBV5-1,TRBJ2-2,CASSFTGDTGELFF
TRBV5-1,TRBJ2-6,CASSAWSSGANVLTF
TRBV7-2,TRBJ2-3,CASSPNRGGTDTQYF
TRBV6-5,TRBJ2-4,CASSYSQRGVAKNIQYF
TRBV9,TRBJ1-1,CASSVGRGGNTEAFF
TRBV20-1,TRBJ1-1,CSASGPEGTEAFF
TRBV12-3/TRBV12-4,TRBJ2-5,CASSFGISGVLETQYF
TRBV15,TRBJ1-2,CATSRDKGYNYGYTF
TRBV5-8,TRBJ1-2,CASSPPTGVGYGYTF
TRBV4-1,TRBJ2-4,CASSQPSEGWTKNIQYF
TRBV18,TRBJ2-2,CASSPAGTAFNTGELFF
TRBV2,TRBJ1-5,CASRWGGSNQPQHF
TRBV25-1,TRBJ1-1,CASSASAANTEAFF
TRBV29-1,TRBJ1-1,CSVEDRAGNTEAFF
TRBV14,TRBJ2-7,CASSKRWGSHEQYF
TRBV5-1,TRBJ2-7,CASSLAWGQGLYEQYF
TRBV20-1,TRBJ2-1,CSAPGTYNEQFF
TRBV20-1,TRBJ2-5,CSAPPGRRETQYF
TRBV27,TRBJ1-5,CASSLQGDHQPQHF
TRBV7-8,TRBJ2-1,CASRLAASSYNEQFF
TRBV18,TRBJ1-1,CASSPAGTLNTEAFF
TRBV29-1,TRBJ1-2,CSVAVRDRGEDYTF
TRBV5-1,TRBJ1-1,CASSPGPGEGEAFF
TRBV12-3/TRBV12-4,TRBJ2-6,CASRLTGRALDGANVLTF
TRBV24-1,TRBJ2-3,CATSGNTDTQYF
TRBV10-3,TRBJ2-3,CAISGVGGTSSTDTQYF
TRBV3-1,TRBJ1-4,CASSQRAGRGNEKLFF
TRBV6-1,TRBJ2-5,CASSDGQETQYF
TRBV12-3/TRBV12-4,TRBJ1-5,CASSLTGAAQPQHF
TRBV12-3/TRBV12-4,TRBJ1-5,CASSVAGQGVNQPQHF
TRBV7-8,TRBJ2-5,CASSLGTSRATQETQYF
TRBV7-6,TRBJ1-4,CASSPHLGAEEKLFF
TRBV12-3/TRBV12-4,TRBJ2-5,CASSLESARTQYF
TRBV7-9,TRBJ2-1,CASSVLTGYEQFF
TRBV7-3,TRBJ2-1,CASSSGTAIYNEQFF
TRBV12-3/TRBV12-4,TRBJ2-3,CASRIAGERDTQYF
TRBV5-1,TRBJ2-6,CASSTQGRTGANVLTF
TRBV11-2,TRBJ1-1,CASSPRLDLNTEAFF
TRBV20-1,TRBJ2-5,CSARDYWETQYF
TRBV5-1,TRBJ2-1,CASSLGATVRGYNEQFF
TRBV5-1,TRBJ2-1,CASSWAAGSKGNEQFF
TRBV6-5,TRBJ2-3,CASSRDATDTQYF
TRBV25-1,TRBJ2-3,CASSEDRGPTDTQYF
TRBV20-1,TRBJ1-3,CSARDPLGAGNTIYF
TRBV11-1,TRBJ2-7,CASSPSGSGTYEQYF
TRBV5-1,TRBJ1-3,CASSLPDYSGNTIYF
TRBV18,TRBJ1-1,CASSPTQSDTEAFF
TRBV11-2,TRBJ1-5,CASSLGEGKGQPQHF
TRBV6-5,TRBJ2-2,CASSYSTAGWKGELFF
TRBV12-3/TRBV12-4,TRBJ1-3,CASAPGNTIYF
TRBV5-6,TRBJ2-7,CASSFTPGTARYEQYF
TRBV7-9,TRBJ2-7,CASSLGLGGYYEQYF
TRBV7-9,TRBJ2-2,CASSIRTGTTGELFF
TRBV20-1,TRBJ2-1,CSAGRTGREQFF
TRBV6-5,TRBJ2-2,CASSYFPSANTGELFF
TRBV5-6,TRBJ1-2,CASSERQLNYGYTF
TRBV5-5,TRBJ1-5,CASSPQYSNQPQHF
TRBV20-1,TRBJ2-2,CSAPPPENTGELFF
TRBV6-5,TRBJ1-1,CASSYTGRGMNTEAFF